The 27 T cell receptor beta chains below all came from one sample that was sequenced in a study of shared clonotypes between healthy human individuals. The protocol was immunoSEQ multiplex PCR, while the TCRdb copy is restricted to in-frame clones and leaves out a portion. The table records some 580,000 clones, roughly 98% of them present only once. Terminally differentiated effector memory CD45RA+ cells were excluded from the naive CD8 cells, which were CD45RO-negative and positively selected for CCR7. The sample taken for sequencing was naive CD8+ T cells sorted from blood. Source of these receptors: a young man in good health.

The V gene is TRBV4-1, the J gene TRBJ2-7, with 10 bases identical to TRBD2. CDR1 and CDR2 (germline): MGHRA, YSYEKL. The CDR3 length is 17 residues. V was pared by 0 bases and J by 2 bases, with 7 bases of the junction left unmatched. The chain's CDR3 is CASSQDASGRGAYEQYF. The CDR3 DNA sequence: TGCGCCAGCAGCCAAGACGCTAGCGGGAGAGGTGCCTACGAGCAGTACTTC.

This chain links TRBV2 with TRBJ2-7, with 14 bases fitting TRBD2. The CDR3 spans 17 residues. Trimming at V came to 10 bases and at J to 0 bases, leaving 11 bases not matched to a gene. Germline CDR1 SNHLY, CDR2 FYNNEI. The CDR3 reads CATVPGTSGSSSYEQYF. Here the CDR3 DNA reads TGTGCCACCGTACCCGGGACTAGCGGGAGTAGCTCCTACGAGCAGTACTTC.

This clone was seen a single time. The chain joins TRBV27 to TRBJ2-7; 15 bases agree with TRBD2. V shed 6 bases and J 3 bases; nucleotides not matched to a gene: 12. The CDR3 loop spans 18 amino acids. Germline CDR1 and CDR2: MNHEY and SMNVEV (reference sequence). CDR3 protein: CASSPTGTSGRKRYEQYF. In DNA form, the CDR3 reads TGTGCCAGCAGCCCTACCGGGACTAGCGGGAGGAAACGCTACGAGCAGTACTTC.

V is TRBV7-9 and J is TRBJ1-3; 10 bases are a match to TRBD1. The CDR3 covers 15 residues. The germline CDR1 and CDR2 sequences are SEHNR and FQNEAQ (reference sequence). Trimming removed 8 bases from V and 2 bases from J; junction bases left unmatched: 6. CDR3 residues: CASQPGTGAGNTIYF. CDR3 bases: TGTGCCAGCCAACCCGGGACAGGGGCTGGAAACACCATATATTTT.

The DNA of the CDR3 is TGTGCCAGCAGCGTTGATCGTGGGGGTTACACCGGGGAGCTGTTTTTT. Protein: CASSVDRGGYTGELFF. This sequence joins TRBV9 and TRBJ2-2; D possibly uses TRBD1 or TRBD2 (5 bases each). V was clipped by 2 bases and J by 3 bases, with 14 bases between them. Germline V gene sequence: CDR1 SGDLS, CDR2 YYNGEE. This CDR3 is 16 amino acids long.

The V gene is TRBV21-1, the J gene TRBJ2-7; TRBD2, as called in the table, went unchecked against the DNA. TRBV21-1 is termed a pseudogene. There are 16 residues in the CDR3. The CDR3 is CASSQKGAGASYEQYF. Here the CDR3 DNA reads TGTGCCAGCAGCCAAAAGGGAGCGGGAGCTTCCTACGAGCAGTACTTC.

CDR3 DNA: TGTGCCAGTAGTATTATAACGGGAGGGCCCAACGAGCAGTACTTC. Translation gives CASSIITGGPNEQYF. The chain combines TRBV19 with TRBJ2-7, with 8 bases that match TRBD2. V dropped 3 bases and J dropped 5; count of bases not matched to a gene: 9. CDR3 size: 15 residues. The germline gives CDR1 LNHDA, CDR2 SQIVND (reference sequence).

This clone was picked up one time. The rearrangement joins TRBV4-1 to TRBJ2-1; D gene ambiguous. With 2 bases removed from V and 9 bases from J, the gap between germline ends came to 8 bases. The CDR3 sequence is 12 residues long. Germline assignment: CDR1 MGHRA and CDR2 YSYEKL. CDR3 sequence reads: CASSQTTFEQFF. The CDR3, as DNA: TGCGCCAGCAGCCAAACTACTTTTGAGCAGTTCTTC.

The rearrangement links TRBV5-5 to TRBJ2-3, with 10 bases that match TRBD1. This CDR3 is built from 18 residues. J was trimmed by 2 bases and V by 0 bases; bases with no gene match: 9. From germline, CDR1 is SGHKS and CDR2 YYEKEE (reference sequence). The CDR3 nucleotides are TGTGCCAGCAGCTTGGGAGGGACAGGGGCGAGACTCACAGATACGCAGTATTTT. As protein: CASSLGGTGARLTDTQYF.

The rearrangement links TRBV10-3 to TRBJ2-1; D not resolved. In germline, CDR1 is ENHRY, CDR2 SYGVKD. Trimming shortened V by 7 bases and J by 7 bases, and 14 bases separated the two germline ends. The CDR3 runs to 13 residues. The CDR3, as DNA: TGTGCCATCACGGCGGAAAACATAAATGAGCAGTTCTTC. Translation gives CAITAENINEQFF.

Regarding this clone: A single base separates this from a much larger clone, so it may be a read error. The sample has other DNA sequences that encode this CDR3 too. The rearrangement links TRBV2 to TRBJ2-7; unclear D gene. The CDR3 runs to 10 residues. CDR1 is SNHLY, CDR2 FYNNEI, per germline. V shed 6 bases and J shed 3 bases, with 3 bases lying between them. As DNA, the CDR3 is TGTGCCAGCAGGGGCTACGAGCAGTACTTC. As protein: CASRGYEQYF.

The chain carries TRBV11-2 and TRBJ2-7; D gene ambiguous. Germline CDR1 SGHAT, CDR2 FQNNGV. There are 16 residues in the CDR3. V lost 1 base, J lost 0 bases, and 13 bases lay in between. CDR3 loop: CASSLGARSTSYEQYF. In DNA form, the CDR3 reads TGTGCCAGCAGCTTAGGGGCCAGGTCCACCTCCTACGAGCAGTACTTC.

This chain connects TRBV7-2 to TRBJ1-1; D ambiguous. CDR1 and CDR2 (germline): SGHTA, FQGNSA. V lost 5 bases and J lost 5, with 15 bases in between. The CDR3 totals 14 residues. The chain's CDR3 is CASSHALRHTEAFF. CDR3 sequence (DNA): TGTGCCAGCAGCCACGCCTTGAGACATACTGAAGCTTTCTTT.

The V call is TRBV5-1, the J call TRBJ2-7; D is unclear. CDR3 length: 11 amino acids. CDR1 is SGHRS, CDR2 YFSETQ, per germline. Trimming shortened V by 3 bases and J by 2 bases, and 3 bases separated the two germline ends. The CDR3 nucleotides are TGCGCCAGCAGCTCTCCCTACGAGCAGTACTTC. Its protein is CASSSPYEQYF.

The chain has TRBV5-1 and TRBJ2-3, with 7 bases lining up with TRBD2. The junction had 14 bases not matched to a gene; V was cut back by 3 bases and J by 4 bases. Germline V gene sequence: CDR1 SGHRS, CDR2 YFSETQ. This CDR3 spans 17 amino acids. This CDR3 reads CASSSLLGEGDPDTQYF. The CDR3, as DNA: TGCGCCAGCAGCTCTCTACTGGGGGAGGGCGACCCAGATACGCAGTATTTT. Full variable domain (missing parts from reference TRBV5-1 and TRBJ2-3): KAGVTQTPRYLIKTRGQQVTLSCSPISGHRSVSWYQQTPGQGLQFLFEYFSETQRNKGNFPGRFSGRQFSNSRSEMNVSTLELGDSALYLCASSSLLGEGDPDTQYFGPGTRLTVL.

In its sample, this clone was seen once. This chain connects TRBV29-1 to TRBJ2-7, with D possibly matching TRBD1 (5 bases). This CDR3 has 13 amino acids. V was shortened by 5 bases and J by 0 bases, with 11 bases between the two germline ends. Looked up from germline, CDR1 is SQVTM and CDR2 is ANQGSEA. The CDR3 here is CSVLTATSYEQYF. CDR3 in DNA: TGCAGCGTTTTGACAGCGACCTCCTACGAGCAGTACTTC.

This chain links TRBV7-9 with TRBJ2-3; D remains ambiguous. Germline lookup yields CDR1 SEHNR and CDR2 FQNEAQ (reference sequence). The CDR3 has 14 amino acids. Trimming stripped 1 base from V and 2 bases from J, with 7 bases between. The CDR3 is CASSLVTATDTQYF. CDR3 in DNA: TGTGCCAGCAGCTTAGTTACAGCCACAGATACGCAGTATTTT. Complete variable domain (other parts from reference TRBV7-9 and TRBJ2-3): DTGVSQNPRHKITKRGQNVTFRCDPISEHNRLYWYRQTLGQGPEFLTYFQNEAQLEKSRLLSDRFSAERPKGSFSTLEIQRTEQGDSAMYLCASSLVTATDTQYFGPGTRLTVL.

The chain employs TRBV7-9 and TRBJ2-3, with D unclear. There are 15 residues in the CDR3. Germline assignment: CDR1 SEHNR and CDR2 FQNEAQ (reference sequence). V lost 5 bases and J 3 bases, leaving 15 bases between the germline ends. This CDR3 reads CASSPLGNPTDTQYF. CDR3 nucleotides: TGTGCCAGCAGCCCCCTGGGGAATCCAACAGATACGCAGTATTTT.

This CDR3 reads CASSLGIRGENEQFF. The CDR3 DNA reads TGTGCCAGCAGTTTAGGGATTCGGGGGGAAAATGAGCAGTTCTTC. The chain links TRBV27 to TRBJ2-1, with 7 bases that match TRBD2. CDR1 is MNHEY and CDR2 is SMNVEV in the germline V gene (reference sequence). V gave up 2 bases and J gave up 7 bases; unmatched junction bases: 8. The CDR3 has 15 residues.

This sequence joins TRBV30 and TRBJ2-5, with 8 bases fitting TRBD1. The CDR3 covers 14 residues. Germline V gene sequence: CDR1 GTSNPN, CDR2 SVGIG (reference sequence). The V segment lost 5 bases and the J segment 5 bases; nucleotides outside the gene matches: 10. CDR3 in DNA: TGTGCCTGGGGTCCGGGACAGGCGAGGGAGACCCAGTACTTC. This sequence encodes CAWGPGQARETQYF.

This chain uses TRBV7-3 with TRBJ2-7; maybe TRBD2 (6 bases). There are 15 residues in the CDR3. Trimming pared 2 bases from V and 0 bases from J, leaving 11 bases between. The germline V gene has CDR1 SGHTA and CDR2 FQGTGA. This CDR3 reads CASSLFHGSSYEQYF. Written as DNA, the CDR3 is TGTGCCAGCAGCTTATTTCACGGGAGCTCCTACGAGCAGTACTTC.

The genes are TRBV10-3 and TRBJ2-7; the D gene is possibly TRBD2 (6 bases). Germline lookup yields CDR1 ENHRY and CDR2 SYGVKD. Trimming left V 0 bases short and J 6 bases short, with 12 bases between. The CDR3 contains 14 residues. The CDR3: CAISESGTGSEQYF. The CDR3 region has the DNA TGTGCCATCAGTGAGTCCGGGACTGGTTCCGAGCAGTACTTC.

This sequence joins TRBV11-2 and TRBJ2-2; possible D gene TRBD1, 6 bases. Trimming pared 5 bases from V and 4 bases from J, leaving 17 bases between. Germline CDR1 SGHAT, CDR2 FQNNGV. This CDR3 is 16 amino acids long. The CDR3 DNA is TGTGCCAGCAGCCAATCAAACAGGGCACCCACCGGGGAGCTGTTTTTT. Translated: CASSQSNRAPTGELFF. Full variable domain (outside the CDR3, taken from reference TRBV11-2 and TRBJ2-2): EAGVAQSPRYKIIEKRQSVAFWCNPISGHATLYWYQQILGQGPKLLIQFQNNGVVDDSQLPKDRFSAERLKGVDSTLKIQPAKLEDSAVYLCASSQSNRAPTGELFFGEGSRLTVL.

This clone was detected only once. In DNA, the CDR3 is TGCGCCAGCAGTGAGTCTCGGGTTCTTGATGGCTACACCTTC. Encoded protein: CASSESRVLDGYTF. The rearrangement joins TRBV10-2 to TRBJ1-2; D is uncertain. Germline V gives CDR1 WSHSY, CDR2 SAAADI. The CDR3 has 14 amino acids. Trimming cost V 0 bases and J 6 bases, with 11 bases left between them.

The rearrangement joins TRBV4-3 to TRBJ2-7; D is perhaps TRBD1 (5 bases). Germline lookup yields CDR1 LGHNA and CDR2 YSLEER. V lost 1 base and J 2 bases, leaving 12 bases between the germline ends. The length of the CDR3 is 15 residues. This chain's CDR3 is CASSQGRQGAYEQYF. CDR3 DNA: TGCGCCAGCAGCCAAGGACGCCAGGGCGCCTACGAGCAGTACTTC.

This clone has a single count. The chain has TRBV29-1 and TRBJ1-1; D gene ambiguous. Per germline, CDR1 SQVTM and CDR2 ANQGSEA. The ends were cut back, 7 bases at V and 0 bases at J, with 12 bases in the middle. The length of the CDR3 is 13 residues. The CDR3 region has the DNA TGCAGCGCCTACCCTAAGATGAACACTGAAGCTTTCTTT. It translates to CSAYPKMNTEAFF.

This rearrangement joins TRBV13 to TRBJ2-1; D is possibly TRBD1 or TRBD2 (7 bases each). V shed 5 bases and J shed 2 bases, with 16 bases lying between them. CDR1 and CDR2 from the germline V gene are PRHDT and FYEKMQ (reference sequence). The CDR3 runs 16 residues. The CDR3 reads CASSQRAGQTYNEQFF. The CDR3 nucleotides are TGTGCCAGCAGCCAAAGAGCGGGACAGACCTACAATGAGCAGTTCTTC. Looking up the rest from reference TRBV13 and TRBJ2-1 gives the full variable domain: AAGVIQSPRHLIKEKRETATLKCYPIPRHDTVYWYQQGPGQDPQFLISFYEKMQSDKGSIPDRFSAQQFSDYHSELNMSSLELGDSALYFCASSQRAGQTYNEQFFGPGTRLTVL.